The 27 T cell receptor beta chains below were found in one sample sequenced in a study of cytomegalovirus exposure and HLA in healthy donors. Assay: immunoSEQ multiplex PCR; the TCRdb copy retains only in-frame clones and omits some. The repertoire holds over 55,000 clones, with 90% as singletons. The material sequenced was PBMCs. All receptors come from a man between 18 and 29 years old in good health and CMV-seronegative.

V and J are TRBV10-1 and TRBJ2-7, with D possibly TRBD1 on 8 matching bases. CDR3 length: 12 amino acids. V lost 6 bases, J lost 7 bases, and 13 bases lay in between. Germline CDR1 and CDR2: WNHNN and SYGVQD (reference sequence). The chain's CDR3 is CASSGQGGEQYF. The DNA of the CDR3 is TGCGCCAGCAGCGGACAGGGAGGGGAGCAGTACTTC.

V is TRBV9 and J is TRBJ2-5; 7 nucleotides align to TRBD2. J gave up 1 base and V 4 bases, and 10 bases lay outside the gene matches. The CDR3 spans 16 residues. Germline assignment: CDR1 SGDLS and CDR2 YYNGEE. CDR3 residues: CASSPQTGTTQETQYF. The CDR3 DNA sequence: TGTGCCAGCAGCCCCCAAACGGGGACTACCCAAGAGACCCAGTACTTC.

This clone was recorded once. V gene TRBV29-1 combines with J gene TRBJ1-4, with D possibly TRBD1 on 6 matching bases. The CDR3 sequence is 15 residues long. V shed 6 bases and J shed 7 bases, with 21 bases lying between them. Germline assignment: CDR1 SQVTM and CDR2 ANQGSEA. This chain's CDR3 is CSVLPGGASGEKLFF. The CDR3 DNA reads TGCAGCGTCCTCCCGGGGGGGGCCAGCGGTGAAAAACTGTTTTTT.

The CDR3 nucleotides read TGCGCCAGCAGCTTGGCCTTAGCGGGAGGCTGGAATGAGCAGTTCTTC. Protein: CASSLALAGGWNEQFF. This chain uses TRBV5-1 with TRBJ2-1; 10 bases are shared with TRBD2. V lost 0 bases to trimming and J lost 7 bases; unmatched junction nucleotides: 7. Germline-derived CDR1 and CDR2 are SGHRS and YFSETQ. This CDR3 spans 16 amino acids.

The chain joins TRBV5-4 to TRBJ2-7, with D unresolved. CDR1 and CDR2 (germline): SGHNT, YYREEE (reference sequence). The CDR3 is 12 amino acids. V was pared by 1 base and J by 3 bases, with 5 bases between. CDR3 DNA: TGTGCCAGCAGCTTGTCGGGCTACGAGCAGTACTTC. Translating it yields CASSLSGYEQYF.

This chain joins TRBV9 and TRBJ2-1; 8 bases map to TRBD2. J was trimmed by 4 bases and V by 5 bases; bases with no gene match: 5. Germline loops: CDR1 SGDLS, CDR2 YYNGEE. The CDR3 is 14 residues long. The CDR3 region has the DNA TGTGCCAGCAGTGATAGCGGGGTATACAATGAGCAGTTCTTC. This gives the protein CASSDSGVYNEQFF.

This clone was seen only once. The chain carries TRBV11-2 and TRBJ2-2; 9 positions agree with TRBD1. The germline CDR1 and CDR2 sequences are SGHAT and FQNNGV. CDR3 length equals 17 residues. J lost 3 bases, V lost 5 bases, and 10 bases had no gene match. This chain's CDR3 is CASSEPRDREDTGELFF. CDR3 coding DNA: TGTGCCAGCAGCGAACCCCGGGACAGGGAAGACACCGGGGAGCTGTTTTTT.

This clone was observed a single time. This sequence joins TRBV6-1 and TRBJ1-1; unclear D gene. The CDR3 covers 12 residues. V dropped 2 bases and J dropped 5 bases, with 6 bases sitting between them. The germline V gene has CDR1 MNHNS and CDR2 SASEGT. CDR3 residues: CASSEPITEAFF. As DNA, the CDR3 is TGTGCCAGCAGTGAACCTATAACTGAAGCTTTCTTT.

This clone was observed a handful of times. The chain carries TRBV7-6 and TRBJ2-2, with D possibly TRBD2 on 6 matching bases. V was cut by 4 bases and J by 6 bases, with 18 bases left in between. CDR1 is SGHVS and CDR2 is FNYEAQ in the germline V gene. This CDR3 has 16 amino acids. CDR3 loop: CASSSRGREAAGELFF. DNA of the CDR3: TGTGCCAGCAGCTCGCGGGGCAGGGAGGCTGCCGGGGAGCTGTTTTTT. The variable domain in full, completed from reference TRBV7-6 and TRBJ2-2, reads GAGVSQSPRYKVTKRGQDVALRCDPISGHVSLYWYRQALGQGPEFLTYFNYEAQQDKSGLPNDRFSAERPEGSISTLTIQRTEQRDSAMYRCASSSRGREAAGELFFGEGSRLTVL.

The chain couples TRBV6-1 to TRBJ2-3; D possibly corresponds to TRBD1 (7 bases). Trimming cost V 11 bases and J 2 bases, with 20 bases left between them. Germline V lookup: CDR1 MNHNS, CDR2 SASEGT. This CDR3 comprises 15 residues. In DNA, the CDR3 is TGTGCCGCATACGAGGCGGGACAGTTCACAGATACGCAGTATTTT. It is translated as CAAYEAGQFTDTQYF.

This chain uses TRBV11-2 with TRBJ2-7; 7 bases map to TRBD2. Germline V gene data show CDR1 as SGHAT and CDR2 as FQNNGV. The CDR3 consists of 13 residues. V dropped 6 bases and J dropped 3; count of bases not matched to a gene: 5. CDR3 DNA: TGTGCCAGCAGGAGACTAGCAGACTACGAGCAGTACTTC. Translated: CASRRLADYEQYF.

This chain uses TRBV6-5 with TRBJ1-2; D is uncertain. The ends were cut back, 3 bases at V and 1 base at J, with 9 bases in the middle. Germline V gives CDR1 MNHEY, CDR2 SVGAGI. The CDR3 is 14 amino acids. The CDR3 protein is CASSYGGSNYGYTF. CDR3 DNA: TGTGCCAGCAGTTATGGTGGCAGTAACTATGGCTACACCTTC.

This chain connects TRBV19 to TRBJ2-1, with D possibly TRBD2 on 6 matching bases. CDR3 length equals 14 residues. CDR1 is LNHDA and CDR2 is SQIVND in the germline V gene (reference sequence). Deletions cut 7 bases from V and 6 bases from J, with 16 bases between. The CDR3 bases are TGTGCCAGTACATGGAACTTCGGGGGCAATGAGCAGTTCTTC. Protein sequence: CASTWNFGGNEQFF.

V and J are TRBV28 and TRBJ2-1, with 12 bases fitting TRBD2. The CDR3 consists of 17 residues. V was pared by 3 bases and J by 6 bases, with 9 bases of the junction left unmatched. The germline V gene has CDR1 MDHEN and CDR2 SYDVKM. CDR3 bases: TGTGCCAGCAGTTTTTGGGATCTAGCGGGAGGGCCCAATGAGCAGTTCTTC. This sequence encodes CASSFWDLAGGPNEQFF.

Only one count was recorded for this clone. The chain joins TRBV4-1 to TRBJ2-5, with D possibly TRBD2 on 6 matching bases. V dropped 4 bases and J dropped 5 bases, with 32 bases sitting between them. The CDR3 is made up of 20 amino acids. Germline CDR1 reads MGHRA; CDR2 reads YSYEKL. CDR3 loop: CASSPLFFRQEGGFGETQYF. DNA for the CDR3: TGCGCCAGCAGCCCGCTTTTTTTCCGCCAAGAGGGAGGTTTTGGGGAGACCCAGTACTTC.

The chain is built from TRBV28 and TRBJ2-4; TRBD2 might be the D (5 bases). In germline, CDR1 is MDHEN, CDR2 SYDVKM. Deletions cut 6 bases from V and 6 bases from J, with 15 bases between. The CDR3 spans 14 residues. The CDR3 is CASSQPREVNIQYF. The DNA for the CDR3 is TGTGCCAGCAGCCAGCCTCGGGAAGTAAACATTCAGTACTTC.

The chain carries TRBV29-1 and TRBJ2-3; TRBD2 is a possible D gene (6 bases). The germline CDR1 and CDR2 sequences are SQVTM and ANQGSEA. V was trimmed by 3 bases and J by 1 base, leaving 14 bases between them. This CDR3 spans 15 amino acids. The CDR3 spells CSVEGHRGGTDTQYF. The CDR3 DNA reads TGCAGCGTTGAGGGCCACCGCGGGGGCACAGATACGCAGTATTTT.

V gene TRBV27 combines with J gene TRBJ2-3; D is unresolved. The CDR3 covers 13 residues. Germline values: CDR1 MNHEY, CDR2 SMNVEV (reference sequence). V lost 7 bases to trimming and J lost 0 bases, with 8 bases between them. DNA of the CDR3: TGTGCCAGCAAATTAGTTAGCACAGATACGCAGTATTTT. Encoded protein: CASKLVSTDTQYF.

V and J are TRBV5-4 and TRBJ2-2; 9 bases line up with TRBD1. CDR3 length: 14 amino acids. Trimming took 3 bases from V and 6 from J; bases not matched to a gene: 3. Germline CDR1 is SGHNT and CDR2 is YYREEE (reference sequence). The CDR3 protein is CASSSRTGAGELFF. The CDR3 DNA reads TGTGCCAGCAGCTCCCGGACAGGGGCCGGGGAGCTGTTTTTT.

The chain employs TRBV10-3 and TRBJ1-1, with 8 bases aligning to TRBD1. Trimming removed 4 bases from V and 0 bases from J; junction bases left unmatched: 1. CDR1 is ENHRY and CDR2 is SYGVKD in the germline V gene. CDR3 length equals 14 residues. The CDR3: CAISGQGLNTEAFF. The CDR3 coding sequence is TGTGCCATCAGTGGACAGGGGTTGAACACTGAAGCTTTCTTT.

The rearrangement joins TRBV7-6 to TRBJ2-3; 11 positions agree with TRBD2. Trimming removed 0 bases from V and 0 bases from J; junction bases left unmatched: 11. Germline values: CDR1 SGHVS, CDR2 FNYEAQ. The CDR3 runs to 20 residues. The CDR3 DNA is TGTGCCAGCAGCTTAGCTCCCACTAGCGGGAGAGGGTATAGCACAGATACGCAGTATTTT. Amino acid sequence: CASSLAPTSGRGYSTDTQYF.

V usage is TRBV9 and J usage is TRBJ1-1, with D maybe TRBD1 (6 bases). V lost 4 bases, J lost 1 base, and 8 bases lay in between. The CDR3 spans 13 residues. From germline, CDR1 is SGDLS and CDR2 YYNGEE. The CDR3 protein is CASSSRGNTEAFF. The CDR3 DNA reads TGTGCCAGCAGCTCCAGGGGGAACACTGAAGCTTTCTTT.

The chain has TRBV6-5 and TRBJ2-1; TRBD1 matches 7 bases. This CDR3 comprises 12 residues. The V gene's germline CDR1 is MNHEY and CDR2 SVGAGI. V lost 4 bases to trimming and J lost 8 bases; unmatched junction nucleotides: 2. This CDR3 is CASSFTGDEQFF. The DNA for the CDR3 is TGTGCCAGCAGTTTTACAGGGGATGAGCAGTTCTTC.

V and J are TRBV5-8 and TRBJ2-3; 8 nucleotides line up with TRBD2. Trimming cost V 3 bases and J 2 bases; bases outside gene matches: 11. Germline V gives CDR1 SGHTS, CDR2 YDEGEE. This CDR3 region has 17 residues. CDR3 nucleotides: TGTGCCAGCAGCTCGACTTCGCTAGCGGGTAACACAGATACGCAGTATTTT. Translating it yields CASSSTSLAGNTDTQYF.

CDR3 protein: CASRLGGRAPYNEQFF. The CDR3 DNA reads TGTGCCAGCAGACTGGGCGGGAGGGCCCCGTACAATGAGCAGTTCTTC. The gene calls are TRBV28 and TRBJ2-1; 9 bases align to TRBD2. The CDR3 length is 16 residues. Germline V CDR1 and CDR2: MDHEN, SYDVKM. V was pared by 6 bases and J by 4 bases, with 10 bases of the junction left unmatched.

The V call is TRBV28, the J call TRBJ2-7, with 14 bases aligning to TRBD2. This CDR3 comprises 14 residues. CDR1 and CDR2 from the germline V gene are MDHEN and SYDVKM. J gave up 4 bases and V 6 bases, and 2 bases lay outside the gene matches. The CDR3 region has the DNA TGTGCCAGCAGGGGACTAGCGGGAGCTTACGAGCAGTACTTC. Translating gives CASRGLAGAYEQYF. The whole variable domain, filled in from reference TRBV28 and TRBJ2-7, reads DVKVTQSSRYLVKRTGEKVFLECVQDMDHENMFWYRQDPGLGLRLIYFSYDVKMKEKGDIPEGYSVSREKKERFSLILESASTNQTSMYLCASRGLAGAYEQYFGPGTRLTVT.

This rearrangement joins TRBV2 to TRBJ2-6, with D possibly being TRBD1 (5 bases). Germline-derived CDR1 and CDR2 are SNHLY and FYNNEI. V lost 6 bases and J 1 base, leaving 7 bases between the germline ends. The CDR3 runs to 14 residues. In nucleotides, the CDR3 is TGTGCCAGCAGCAGGGTATCTGGGGCCAACGTCCTGACTTTC. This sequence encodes CASSRVSGANVLTF.